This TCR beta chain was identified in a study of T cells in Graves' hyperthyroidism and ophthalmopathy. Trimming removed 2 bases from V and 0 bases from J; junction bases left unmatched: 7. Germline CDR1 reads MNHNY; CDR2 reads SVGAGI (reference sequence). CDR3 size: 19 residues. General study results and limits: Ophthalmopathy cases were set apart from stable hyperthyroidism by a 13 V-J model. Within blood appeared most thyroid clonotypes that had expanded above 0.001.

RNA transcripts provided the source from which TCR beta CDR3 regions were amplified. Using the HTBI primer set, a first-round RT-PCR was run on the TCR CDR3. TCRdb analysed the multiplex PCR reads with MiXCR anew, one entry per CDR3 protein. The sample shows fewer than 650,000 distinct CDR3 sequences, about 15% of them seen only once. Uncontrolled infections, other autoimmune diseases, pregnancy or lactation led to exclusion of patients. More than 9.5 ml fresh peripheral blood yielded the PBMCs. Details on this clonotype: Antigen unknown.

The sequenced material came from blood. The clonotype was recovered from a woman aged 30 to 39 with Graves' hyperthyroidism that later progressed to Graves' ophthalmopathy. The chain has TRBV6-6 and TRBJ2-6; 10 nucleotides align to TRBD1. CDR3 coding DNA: TGTGCCAGCAGTTACGGTCCGGGGACAGGGGTCTCTGGGGCCAACGTCCTGACTTTC. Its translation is CASSYGPGTGVSGANVLTF.